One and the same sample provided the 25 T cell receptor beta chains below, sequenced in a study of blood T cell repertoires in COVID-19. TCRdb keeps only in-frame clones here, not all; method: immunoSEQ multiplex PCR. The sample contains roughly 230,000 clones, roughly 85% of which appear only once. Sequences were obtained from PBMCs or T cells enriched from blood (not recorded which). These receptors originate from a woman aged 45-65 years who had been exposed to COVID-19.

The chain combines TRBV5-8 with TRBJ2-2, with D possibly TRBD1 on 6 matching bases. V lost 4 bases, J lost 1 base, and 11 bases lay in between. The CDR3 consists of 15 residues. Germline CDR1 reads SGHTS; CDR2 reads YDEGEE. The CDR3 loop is CASSTGTQNTGELFF. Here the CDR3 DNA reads TGTGCCAGCAGCACCGGGACACAGAACACCGGGGAGCTGTTTTTT.

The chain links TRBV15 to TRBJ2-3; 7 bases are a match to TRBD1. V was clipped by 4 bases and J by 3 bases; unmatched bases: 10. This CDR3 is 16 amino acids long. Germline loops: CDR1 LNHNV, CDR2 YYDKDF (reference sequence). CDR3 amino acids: CATSNPGQISTDTQYF. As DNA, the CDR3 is TGTGCCACCAGCAACCCGGGACAGATATCAACAGATACGCAGTATTTT.

Here the CDR3 reads CASSRLFGGDTQYF. In DNA form, the CDR3 reads TGCGCCAGCAGCCGGTTATTCGGTGGAGATACGCAGTATTTT. The genes are TRBV4-1 and TRBJ2-3; D unresolved. V was shortened by 4 bases and J by 5 bases, with 13 bases between the two germline ends. Germline V CDR1 and CDR2: MGHRA, YSYEKL. The length of the CDR3 is 14 residues.

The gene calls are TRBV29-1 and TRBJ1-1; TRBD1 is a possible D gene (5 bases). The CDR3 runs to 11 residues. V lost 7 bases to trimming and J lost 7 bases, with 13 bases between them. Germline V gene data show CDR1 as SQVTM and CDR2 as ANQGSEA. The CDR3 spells CSGDWGREAFF. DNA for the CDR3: TGCAGCGGGGACTGGGGACGTGAAGCTTTCTTT.

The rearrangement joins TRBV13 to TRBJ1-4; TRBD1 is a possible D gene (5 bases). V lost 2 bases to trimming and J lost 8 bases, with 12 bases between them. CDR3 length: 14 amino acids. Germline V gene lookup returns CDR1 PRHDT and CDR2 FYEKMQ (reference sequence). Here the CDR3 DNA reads TGTGCCAGCAGCTTAAGGGGTGGCGGCGAAAAACTGTTTTTT. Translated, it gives CASSLRGGGEKLFF.

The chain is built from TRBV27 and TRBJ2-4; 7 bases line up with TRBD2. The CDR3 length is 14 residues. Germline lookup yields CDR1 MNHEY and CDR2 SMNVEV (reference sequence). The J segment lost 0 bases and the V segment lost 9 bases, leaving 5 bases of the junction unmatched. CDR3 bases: TGTGCCAGTTCCGGGGGGTTAGCCAAAAACATTCAGTACTTC. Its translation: CASSGGLAKNIQYF.

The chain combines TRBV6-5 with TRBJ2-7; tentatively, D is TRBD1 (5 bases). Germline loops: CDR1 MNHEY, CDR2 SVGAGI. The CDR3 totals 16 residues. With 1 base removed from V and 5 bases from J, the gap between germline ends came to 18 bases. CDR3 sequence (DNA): TGTGCCAGCAGTTACTGGAAGGCCAGGGAAGGGCACGAGCAGTACTTC. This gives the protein CASSYWKAREGHEQYF.

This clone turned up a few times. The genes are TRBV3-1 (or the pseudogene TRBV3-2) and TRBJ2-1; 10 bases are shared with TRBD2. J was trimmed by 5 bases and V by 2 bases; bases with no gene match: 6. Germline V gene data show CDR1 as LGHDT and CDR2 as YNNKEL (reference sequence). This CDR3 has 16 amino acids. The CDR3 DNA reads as TGTGCCAGCAGCCAATACGTAGCGGGGGGCCACAATGAGCAGTTCTTC. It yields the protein CASSQYVAGGHNEQFF.

The CDR3 spells CASSLGPGGLDSPLHF. CDR3 bases: TGTGCCAGCAGCTTAGGGCCAGGGGGCTTGGATTCACCCCTCCACTTT. The chain is built from TRBV7-2 and TRBJ1-6; 8 bases match TRBD1. The length of the CDR3 is 16 residues. Germline CDR1 SGHTA, CDR2 FQGNSA. The V segment lost 1 base and the J segment 8 bases; nucleotides outside the gene matches: 7.

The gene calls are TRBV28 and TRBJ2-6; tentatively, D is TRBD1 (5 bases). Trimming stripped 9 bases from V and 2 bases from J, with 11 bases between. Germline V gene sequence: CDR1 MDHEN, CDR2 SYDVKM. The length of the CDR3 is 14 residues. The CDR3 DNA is TGTGCCAGTTCGCAGGGCGCTGGGGCCAACGTCCTGACTTTC. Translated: CASSQGAGANVLTF.

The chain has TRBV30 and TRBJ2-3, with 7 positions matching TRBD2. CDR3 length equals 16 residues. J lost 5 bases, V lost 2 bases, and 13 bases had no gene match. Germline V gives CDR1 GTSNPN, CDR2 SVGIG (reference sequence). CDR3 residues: CAWSRGVNPSGDTQYF. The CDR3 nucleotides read TGTGCCTGGAGTCGGGGGGTAAACCCTTCCGGAGATACGCAGTATTTT.

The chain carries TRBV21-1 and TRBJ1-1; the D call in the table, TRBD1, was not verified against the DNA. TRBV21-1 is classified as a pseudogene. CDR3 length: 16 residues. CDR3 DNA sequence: TGTGCCAGCCGAGAGACAGGGGGTTTTAGGAACACTGAAGCTTTCTTT. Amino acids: CASRETGGFRNTEAFF.

The CDR3 DNA follows: TGTGCCAGCAGCCCCAGGGGCACCTATGGCTACACCTTC. Encoded protein: CASSPRGTYGYTF. The rearrangement links TRBV6-5 to TRBJ1-2; D might be TRBD1 (6 bases). CDR1 and CDR2 (germline): MNHEY, SVGAGI. Trimming removed 6 bases from V and 4 bases from J, with 12 bases in between. The CDR3 is 13 residues long.

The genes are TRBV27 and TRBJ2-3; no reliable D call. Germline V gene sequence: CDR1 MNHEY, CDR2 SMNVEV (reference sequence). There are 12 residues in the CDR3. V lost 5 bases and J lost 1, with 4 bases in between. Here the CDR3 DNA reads TGTGCCAGCAGTCCCGGCACAGATACGCAGTATTTT. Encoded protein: CASSPGTDTQYF.

CDR3 sequence reads: CATSIGQGMETQYF. As DNA, the CDR3 is TGTGCCACCAGCATTGGACAGGGCATGGAGACCCAGTACTTC. The chain joins TRBV15 to TRBJ2-5; 8 bases line up with TRBD1. Germline V lookup: CDR1 LNHNV, CDR2 YYDKDF (reference sequence). This CDR3 spans 14 amino acids. With V trimmed by 4 bases and J by 5 bases, 6 bases remained unmatched. Variable domain in full (rest from reference TRBV15 and TRBJ2-5): DAMVIQNPRYQVTQFGKPVTLSCSQTLNHNVMYWYQQKSSQAPKLLFHYYDKDFNNEADTPDNFQSRRPNTSFCFLDIRSPGLGDTAMYLCATSIGQGMETQYFGPGTRLLVL.

For the CDR3, the DNA is TGCGCCAGCAGCCAAGATCTGGCTAGCGGGGCATCTAGCACAGATACGCAGTATTTT. It yields the protein CASSQDLASGASSTDTQYF. The genes are TRBV4-1 and TRBJ2-3; 9 bases are shared with TRBD2. J lost 0 bases, V lost 0 bases, and 10 bases had no gene match. The CDR3 has 19 amino acids. Germline CDR1 is MGHRA and CDR2 is YSYEKL.

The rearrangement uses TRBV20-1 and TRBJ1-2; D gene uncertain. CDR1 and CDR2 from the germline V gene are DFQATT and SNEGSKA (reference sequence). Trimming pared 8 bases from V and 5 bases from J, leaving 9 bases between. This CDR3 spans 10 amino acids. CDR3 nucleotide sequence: TGCAGTACTACCGAGTATGGCTACACCTTC. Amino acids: CSTTEYGYTF.

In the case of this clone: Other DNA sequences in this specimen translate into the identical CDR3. CDR3 sequence reads: CASRTGGQPQHF. CDR3 in DNA: TGTGCCAGCAGGACAGGGGGTCAGCCCCAGCATTTT. The chain uses TRBV12-3 or TRBV12-4 and TRBJ1-5; TRBD1 agrees at 9 bases. The CDR3 runs 12 residues. The trim removed 6 bases at V and 6 bases at J, leaving 0 bases unmatched.

CDR3 loop: CASSTNLGGPQAVSPLHF. DNA of the CDR3: TGTGCCAGCTCAACTAACTTAGGGGGCCCTCAGGCAGTCTCACCCCTCCACTTT. The chain couples TRBV28 to TRBJ1-6, with 7 nucleotides matching TRBD1. The CDR3 covers 18 residues. Losses at the gene ends were 8 bases for V and 10 bases for J; bases not matched to a gene: 23. From germline, CDR1 is MDHEN and CDR2 SYDVKM.

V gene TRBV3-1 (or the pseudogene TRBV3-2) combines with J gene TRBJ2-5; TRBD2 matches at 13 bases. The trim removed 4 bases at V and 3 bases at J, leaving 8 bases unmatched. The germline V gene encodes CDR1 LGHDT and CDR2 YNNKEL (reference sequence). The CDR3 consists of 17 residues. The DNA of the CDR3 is TGTGCCAGCAGCCCCGCCCCCACTAGCGGGGGGGAAGAGACCCAGTACTTC. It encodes CASSPAPTSGGEETQYF.

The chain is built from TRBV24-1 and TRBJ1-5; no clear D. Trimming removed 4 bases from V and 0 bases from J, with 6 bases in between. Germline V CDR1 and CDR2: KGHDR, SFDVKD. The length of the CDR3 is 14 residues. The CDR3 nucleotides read TGTGCCACCAGTGAACCCTATAGCAATCAGCCCCAGCATTTT. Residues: CATSEPYSNQPQHF.

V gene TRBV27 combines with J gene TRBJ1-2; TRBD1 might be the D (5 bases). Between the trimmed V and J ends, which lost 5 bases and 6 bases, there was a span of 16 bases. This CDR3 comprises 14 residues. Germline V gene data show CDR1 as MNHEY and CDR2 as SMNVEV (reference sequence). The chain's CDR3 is CASSSIRGANGYTF. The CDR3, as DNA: TGTGCCAGCAGTAGCATTAGGGGCGCGAATGGCTACACCTTC.

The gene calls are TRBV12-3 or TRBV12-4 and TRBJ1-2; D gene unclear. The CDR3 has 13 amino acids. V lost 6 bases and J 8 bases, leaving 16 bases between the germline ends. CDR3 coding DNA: TGTGCCAGCAGCCGAGGGATAGCGGGCGGCTACACCTTC. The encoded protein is CASSRGIAGGYTF.

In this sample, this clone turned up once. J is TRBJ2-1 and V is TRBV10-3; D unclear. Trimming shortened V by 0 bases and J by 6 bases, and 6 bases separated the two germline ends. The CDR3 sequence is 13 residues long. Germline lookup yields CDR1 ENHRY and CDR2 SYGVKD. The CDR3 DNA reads TGTGCCATCAGTGAGTCCCTCCTCAATGAGCAGTTCTTC. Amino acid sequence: CAISESLLNEQFF.

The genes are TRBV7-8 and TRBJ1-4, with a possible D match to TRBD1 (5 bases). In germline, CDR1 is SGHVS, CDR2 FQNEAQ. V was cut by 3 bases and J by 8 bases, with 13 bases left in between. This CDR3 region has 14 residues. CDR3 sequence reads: CASSLEPGQEKLFF. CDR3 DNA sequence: TGTGCCAGCAGCTTGGAGCCAGGACAAGAAAAACTGTTTTTT. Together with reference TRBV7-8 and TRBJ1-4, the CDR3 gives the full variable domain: GAGVSQSPRYKVAKRGQDVALRCDPISGHVSLFWYQQALGQGPEFLTYFQNEAQLDKSGLPSDRFFAERPEGSVSTLKIQRTQQEDSAVYLCASSLEPGQEKLFFGSGTQLSVL.